The present T cell receptor (beta chain) was sequenced within a study of CD8+CD57+ T cells in acquired aplastic anemia. In germline, CDR1 is SGHTA, CDR2 FQGTGA. The CDR3 has 15 amino acids. J gave up 10 bases and V 6 bases, and 16 bases lay outside the gene matches. The patients chosen for sequencing had shown expansion of CD8+CD57+ cells (detected by flow cytometry). Using genomic DNA as the template, TCR beta VDJ and CDR3 profiling was carried out. MiXCR, applied by TCRdb to the reads, yields one record per CDR3 protein. The sample contains a few hundred thousand distinct CDR3 sequences, approximately 80% of which appear only once.

This chain connects TRBV7-3 to TRBJ2-7; TRBD2 aligns across 9 bases. The origin of this receptor is a human donor with aplastic anemia. Sequencing input: sorted CD4+, CD8+, or CD8+CD57+ T cells (not recorded which) from PBMCs. Here the CDR3 reads CASSSSGTWREAQYF. The CDR3 region has the DNA TGTGCCAGCAGTTCTAGCGGGACTTGGCGCGAGGCCCAGTACTTC.